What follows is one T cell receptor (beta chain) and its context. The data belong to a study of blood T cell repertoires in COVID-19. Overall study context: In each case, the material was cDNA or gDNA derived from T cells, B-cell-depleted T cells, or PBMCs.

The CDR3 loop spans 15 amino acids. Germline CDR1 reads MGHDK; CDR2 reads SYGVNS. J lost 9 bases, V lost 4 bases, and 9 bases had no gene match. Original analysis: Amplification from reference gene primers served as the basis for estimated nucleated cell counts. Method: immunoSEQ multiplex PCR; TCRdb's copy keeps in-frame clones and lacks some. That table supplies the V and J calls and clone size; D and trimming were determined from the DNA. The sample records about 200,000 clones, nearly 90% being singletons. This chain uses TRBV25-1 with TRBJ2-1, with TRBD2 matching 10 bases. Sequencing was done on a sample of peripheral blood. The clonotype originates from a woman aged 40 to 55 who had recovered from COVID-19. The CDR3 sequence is CASSVSGRGGGEQFF. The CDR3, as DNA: TGTGCCAGCAGTGTGAGCGGGAGGGGAGGTGGTGAGCAGTTCTTC. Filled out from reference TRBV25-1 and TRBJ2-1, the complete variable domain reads EADIYQTPRYLVIGTGKKITLECSQTMGHDKMYWYQQDPGMELHLIHYSYGVNSTEKGDLSSESTVSRIRTEHFPLTLESARPSHTSQYLCASSVSGRGGGEQFFGPGTRLTVL.